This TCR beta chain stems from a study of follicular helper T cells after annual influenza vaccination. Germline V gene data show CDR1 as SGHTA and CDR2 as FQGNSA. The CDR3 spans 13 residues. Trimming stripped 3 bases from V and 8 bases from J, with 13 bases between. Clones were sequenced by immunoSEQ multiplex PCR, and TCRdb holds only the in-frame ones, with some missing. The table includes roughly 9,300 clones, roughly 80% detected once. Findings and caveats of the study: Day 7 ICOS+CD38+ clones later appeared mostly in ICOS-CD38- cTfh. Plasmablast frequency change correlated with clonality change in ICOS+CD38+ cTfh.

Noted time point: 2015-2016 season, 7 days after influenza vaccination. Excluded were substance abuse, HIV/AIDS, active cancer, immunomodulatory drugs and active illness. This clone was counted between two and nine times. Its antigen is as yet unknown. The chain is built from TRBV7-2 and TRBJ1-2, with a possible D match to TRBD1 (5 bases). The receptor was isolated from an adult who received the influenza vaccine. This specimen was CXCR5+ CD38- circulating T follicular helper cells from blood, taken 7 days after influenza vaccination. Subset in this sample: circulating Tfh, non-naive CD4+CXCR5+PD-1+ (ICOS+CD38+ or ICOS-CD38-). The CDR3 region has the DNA TGTGCCAGCAGCTTGAGCAGGGTAGGCGGCTACACCTTC. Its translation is CASSLSRVGGYTF.